The sequence of this TCR beta chain was determined in a study of T cell changes during pregnancy in multiple sclerosis. Libraries were prepared by immunoSEQ multiplex PCR; TCRdb keeps only in-frame clonotypes and omits some of them. The sample carries around 62,000 clones, about 90% recorded once. The TCR comes from a female donor with multiple sclerosis, enrolled in a pregnancy study. The specimen was CD4+ T cells from peripheral blood mononuclear cells, collected in the first trimester of pregnancy.

CDR3 sequence: CAINRDTNTGELFF. DNA of the CDR3: TGTGCCATAAACCGGGACACTAACACCGGGGAGCTGTTTTTT. The chain recombines TRBV10-3 with TRBJ2-2; D may be TRBD1 (6 bases). There are 14 residues in the CDR3. V was shortened by 9 bases and J by 2 bases, with 13 bases between the two germline ends. Germline assignment: CDR1 ENHRY and CDR2 SYGVKD.